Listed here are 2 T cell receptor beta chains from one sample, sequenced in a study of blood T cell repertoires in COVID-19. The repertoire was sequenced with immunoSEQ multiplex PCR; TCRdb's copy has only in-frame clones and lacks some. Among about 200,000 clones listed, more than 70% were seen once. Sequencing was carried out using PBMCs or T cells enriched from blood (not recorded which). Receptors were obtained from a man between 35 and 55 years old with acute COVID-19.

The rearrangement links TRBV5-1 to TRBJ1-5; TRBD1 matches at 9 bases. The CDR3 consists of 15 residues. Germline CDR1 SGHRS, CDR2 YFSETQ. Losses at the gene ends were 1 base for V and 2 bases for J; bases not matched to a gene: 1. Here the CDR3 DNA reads TGCGCCAGCAGCTTGACAGGGGGCGGCAATCAGCCCCAGCATTTT. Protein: CASSLTGGGNQPQHF. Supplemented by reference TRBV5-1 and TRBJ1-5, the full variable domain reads KAGVTQTPRYLIKTRGQQVTLSCSPISGHRSVSWYQQTPGQGLQFLFEYFSETQRNKGNFPGRFSGRQFSNSRSEMNVSTLELGDSALYLCASSLTGGGNQPQHFGDGTRLSIL.

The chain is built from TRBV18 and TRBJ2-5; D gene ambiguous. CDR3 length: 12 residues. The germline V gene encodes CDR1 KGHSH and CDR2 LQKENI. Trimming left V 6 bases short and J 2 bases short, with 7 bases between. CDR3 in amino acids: CASSLTQETQYF. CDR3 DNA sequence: TGTGCCAGCTCCCTGACACAAGAGACCCAGTACTTC.